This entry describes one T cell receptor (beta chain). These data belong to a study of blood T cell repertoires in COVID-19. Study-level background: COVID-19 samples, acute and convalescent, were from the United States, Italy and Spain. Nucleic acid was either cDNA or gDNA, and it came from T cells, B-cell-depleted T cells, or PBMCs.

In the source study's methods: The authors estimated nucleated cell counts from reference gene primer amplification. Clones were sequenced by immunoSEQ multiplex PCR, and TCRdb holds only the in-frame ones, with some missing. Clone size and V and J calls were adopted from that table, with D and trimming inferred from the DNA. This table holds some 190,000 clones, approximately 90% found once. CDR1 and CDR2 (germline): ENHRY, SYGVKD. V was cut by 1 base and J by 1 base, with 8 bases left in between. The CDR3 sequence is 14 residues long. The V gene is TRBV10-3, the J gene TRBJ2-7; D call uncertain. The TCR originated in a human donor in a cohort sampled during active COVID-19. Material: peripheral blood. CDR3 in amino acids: CAISEYRGSYEQYF. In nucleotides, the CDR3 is TGTGCCATCAGTGAGTATAGAGGTTCCTACGAGCAGTACTTC.